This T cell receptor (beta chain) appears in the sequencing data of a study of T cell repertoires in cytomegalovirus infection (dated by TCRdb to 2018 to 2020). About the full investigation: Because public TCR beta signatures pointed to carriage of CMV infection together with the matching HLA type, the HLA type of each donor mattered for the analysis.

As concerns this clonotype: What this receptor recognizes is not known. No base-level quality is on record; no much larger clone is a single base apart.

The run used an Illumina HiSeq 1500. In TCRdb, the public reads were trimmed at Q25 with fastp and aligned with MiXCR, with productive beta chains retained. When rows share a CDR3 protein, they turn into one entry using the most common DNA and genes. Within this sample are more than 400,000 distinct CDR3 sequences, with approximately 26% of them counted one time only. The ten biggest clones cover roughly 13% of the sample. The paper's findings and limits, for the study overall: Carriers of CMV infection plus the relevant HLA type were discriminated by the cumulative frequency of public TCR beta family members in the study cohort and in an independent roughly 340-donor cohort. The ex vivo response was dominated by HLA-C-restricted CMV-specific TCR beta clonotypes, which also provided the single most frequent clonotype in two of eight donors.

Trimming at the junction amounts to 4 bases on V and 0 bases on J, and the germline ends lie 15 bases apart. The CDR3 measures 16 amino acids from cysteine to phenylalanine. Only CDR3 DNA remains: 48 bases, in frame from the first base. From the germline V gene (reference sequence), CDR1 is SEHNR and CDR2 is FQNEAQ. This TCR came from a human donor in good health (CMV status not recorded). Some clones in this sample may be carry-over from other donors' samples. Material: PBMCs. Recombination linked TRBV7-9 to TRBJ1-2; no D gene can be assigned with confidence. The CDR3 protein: CASSYYLLGTNYGYTF. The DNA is TGTGCCAGCAGCTACTACCTACTAGGGACTAACTATGGCTACACCTTC.